Below, 3 T cell receptor beta chains from the same sample are listed, as sequenced in a study of identical twins. TCRdb reanalysed the 5' RACE reads using MiXCR and keeps one entry per CDR3 protein. The sample has 750,000 to 950,000 distinct CDR3 sequences, around an eighth seen once. These data were also filed under a second study, of yellow fever vaccine responses in identical twins.

The sequenced sample was PBMCs. Receptors were obtained from a woman younger than 30 in good health.

This clonotype was observed at least ten times. The chain has TRBV6-1 and TRBJ1-2; D unclear. V lost 1 base to trimming and J lost 2 bases, with 11 bases between them. Per the germline V gene, CDR1 is MNHNS and CDR2 is SASEGT. The CDR3 covers 15 residues. The CDR3 protein is CASSEGPGENYGYTF. For the CDR3, the DNA is TGTGCCAGCAGTGAAGGGCCGGGAGAGAACTATGGCTACACCTTC.

The V call is TRBV21-1, the J call TRBJ2-1; the DNA was not used to check the table's D call, TRBD2. TRBV21-1 is a pseudogene segment. The CDR3 totals 19 residues. The CDR3 nucleotides read TGTGCCAGCAGCAAACACCACCGAGAGACGGGACTAGCGGGTTATGAGCAGTTCTTC. Protein sequence: CASSKHHRETGLAGYEQFF.

V is TRBV27 and J is TRBJ2-1; the D gene could be TRBD1 or TRBD2 (5 bases each). Per germline, CDR1 MNHEY and CDR2 SMNVEV (reference sequence). V lost 5 bases, J lost 7 bases, and 15 bases lay in between. The CDR3 covers 14 residues. CDR3 bases: TGTGCCAGCAGTCCTCCGGGACCACGGAATGAGCAGTTCTTC. It codes for CASSPPGPRNEQFF.